This T cell receptor beta chain was retrieved from a study of blood T cells in healthy people across ages. Study conclusions and caveats: Underestimates were what the diversity estimates from one million T cells were considered to be.

The V gene's germline CDR1 is SQVTM and CDR2 ANQGSEA. There are 13 residues in the CDR3. V lost 6 bases and J lost 2; bases outside the gene matches: 7. Donors were healthy Caucasian individuals from Russia aged about 6 to 90. Sample-barcoded 5' priming and a J-beta primer mix drove a second PCR of 7 to 11 cycles. In TCRdb, the 5' RACE reads were re-called with MiXCR into one record per CDR3 protein. The top ten hold more than 8.5% of the sample, which has around 700,000 distinct CDR3 sequences, approximately 25% seen once. This clonotype was found a few times. What it binds is unknown. Separately, the same data were catalogued under a study of T cells of mothers and their children.

This sequence was found in a boy aged 5-17 years in good health. Material: blood. This chain links TRBV29-1 with TRBJ2-7; the match to TRBD1 covers 7 bases. DNA of the CDR3: TGCAGCGTGACTTGGGACAGCACCTACGAGCAGTACTTC. This sequence encodes CSVTWDSTYEQYF.